The clone carrying this T cell receptor (beta chain) has more than one count but fewer than ten. The antigen remains undetermined. These data originate in a study of post-analysis software for immune sequencing data. Points from the study as a whole: Versus controls, multiple sclerosis patients showed significantly lower diversity (normalized Chao1). There were a handful of TRBV segments more frequent in patients than controls, and TRBV5-6, TRBV5-1 and TRBV20-1 were among them.

Prepared libraries of TCR beta cDNA carried unique molecular identifiers. T cells numbering about 0.85 to 10 million yielded 500,000 to 550,000 cDNA molecules. TCRdb reprocessed the PCR reads via MiXCR and lists one record per CDR3 protein. The table records 650,000 to 850,000 distinct CDR3 sequences, 46% of them present only once. The junction had 6 bases not matched to a gene; V was cut back by 5 bases and J by 8 bases. The CDR3 extends over 12 amino acids. Germline CDR1 and CDR2: MDHEN and SYDVKM. This receptor was obtained from a girl between 5 and 17 years old with multiple sclerosis. The chain joins TRBV28 to TRBJ2-7; 7 bases match TRBD1. The sequenced material came from blood. CDR3 bases: TGTGCCAGCAGTGACGACAGGGTGCAGCAGTACTTC. This sequence encodes CASSDDRVQQYF.